These 10 T cell receptor beta chains were sequenced from one sample in a study of blood T cell repertoires in COVID-19. The repertoire was sequenced with immunoSEQ multiplex PCR; TCRdb's copy has only in-frame clones and lacks some. This table holds just over 300,000 clones, 80% to 90% found once. Sequenced material: PBMCs or T cells enriched from blood (not recorded which). These receptors originate from a young woman who had recovered from COVID-19.

This clone has only a few counts. The chain uses TRBV12-3 or TRBV12-4 and TRBJ2-7; D remains ambiguous. Trimming cost V 3 bases and J 0 bases, with 6 bases left between them. This CDR3 region has 13 residues. The CDR3 is CASSFSPSYEQYF. In DNA form, the CDR3 reads TGTGCCAGCAGTTTCTCCCCCTCCTACGAGCAGTACTTC.

The chain is built from TRBV7-9 and TRBJ1-1, with D possibly being TRBD1 (6 bases). Germline lookup yields CDR1 SEHNR and CDR2 FQNEAQ (reference sequence). Trimming stripped 3 bases from V and 4 bases from J, with 12 bases between. The CDR3 loop spans 14 amino acids. The CDR3 region is CASSFSRGSTEAFF. In DNA form, the CDR3 reads TGTGCCAGCAGCTTCAGCAGGGGTAGCACTGAAGCTTTCTTT.

The chain combines TRBV6-2 or TRBV6-3 with TRBJ2-7; D unclear. The CDR3 spans 15 residues. In germline, CDR1 is MNHEY, CDR2 SVGEGT. Trimming pared 5 bases from V and 1 base from J, leaving 15 bases between. The CDR3 is CASSLIAALSYEQYF. The CDR3, as DNA: TGTGCCAGCAGTCTCATAGCCGCCCTTTCCTACGAGCAGTACTTC.

This clone appeared a few times. This chain connects TRBV2 to TRBJ1-5; D remains ambiguous. V lost 4 bases and J 7 bases, leaving 14 bases between the germline ends. The CDR3 loop spans 14 amino acids. Germline CDR1 is SNHLY and CDR2 is FYNNEI. CDR3 bases: TGTGCCAGCAGTGTTGGGTCGGGAGGCCAGCCCCAGCATTTT. The encoded protein is CASSVGSGGQPQHF.

The V call is TRBV5-4, the J call TRBJ2-7; D is possibly TRBD2 (5 bases). This CDR3 spans 13 amino acids. Deletions cut 0 bases from V and 4 bases from J, with 8 bases between. From germline, CDR1 is SGHNT and CDR2 YYREEE (reference sequence). CDR3 sequence (DNA): TGTGCCAGCAGCTTGGCCGAGGGTTACGAGCAGTACTTC. Its translation is CASSLAEGYEQYF.

The gene calls are TRBV19 and TRBJ2-1; 7 bases align to TRBD1. The CDR3 contains 15 residues. In germline, CDR1 is LNHDA, CDR2 SQIVND (reference sequence). The ends lost 6 bases at V and 8 bases at J; junction bases unmatched: 13. CDR3 DNA: TGTGCCAGTAGCGGGTGGGACAGCCCATATGATGAGCAGTTCTTC. Translating it yields CASSGWDSPYDEQFF.

The chain recombines TRBV19 with TRBJ2-1; TRBD2 matches 9 bases. Germline V lookup: CDR1 LNHDA, CDR2 SQIVND (reference sequence). CDR3 size: 16 residues. V lost 3 bases to trimming and J lost 4 bases; unmatched junction nucleotides: 7. CDR3 protein: CASSIFGGGGYNEQFF. For the CDR3, the DNA is TGTGCCAGTAGTATCTTCGGCGGGGGGGGTTACAATGAGCAGTTCTTC.

The rearrangement uses TRBV27 and TRBJ1-6; a weak D match, TRBD1 (5 bases). Germline V gene lookup returns CDR1 MNHEY and CDR2 SMNVEV (reference sequence). V was cut by 4 bases and J by 0 bases, with 10 bases left in between. The length of the CDR3 is 16 residues. The DNA for the CDR3 is TGTGCCAGCAGTTGGGGGGTTAGCTCCTATAATTCACCCCTCCACTTT. It specifies CASSWGVSSYNSPLHF.

V gene TRBV9 combines with J gene TRBJ1-1; 8 nucleotides agree with TRBD1. Germline CDR1 and CDR2: SGDLS and YYNGEE. The junction had 6 bases not matched to a gene; V was cut back by 4 bases and J by 1 base. This CDR3 contains 15 residues. CDR3: CASSPGTGRNTEAFF. DNA for the CDR3: TGTGCCAGCAGCCCAGGGACAGGCCGGAACACTGAAGCTTTCTTT.

This chain uses TRBV27 with TRBJ1-2; TRBD1 agrees at 10 bases. V shed 2 bases, J shed 3 bases, and the junction held 6 bases outside the gene matches. Germline CDR1 MNHEY, CDR2 SMNVEV (reference sequence). The CDR3 consists of 16 residues. The CDR3 nucleotides read TGTGCCAGCAGTTTAAGGGGACAGGGGAAGTACTATGGCTACACCTTC. This encodes CASSLRGQGKYYGYTF.